The 15 T cell receptor beta chains listed next were all sequenced from one sample in a study of PD-L1 blockade in urothelial cancer. Profiled with immunoSEQ multiplex PCR; TCRdb holds only in-frame clones, not every one. The sample holds about 80,000 clones, 87% seen once. Material: PBMCs, obtained around atezolizumab (anti-PD-L1) treatment. Receptors originate from a woman aged 70 to 79 with urothelial cancer.

This clone was found a few times. As DNA, the CDR3 is TGTGCCAGCAGCACCCGGACAGGGGGTTGGGAAAAACTGTTTTTT. It codes for CASSTRTGGWEKLFF. The genes are TRBV28 and TRBJ1-4, with 10 bases identical to TRBD1. The V segment lost 6 bases and the J segment 8 bases; nucleotides outside the gene matches: 9. The germline V gene encodes CDR1 MDHEN and CDR2 SYDVKM. CDR3 length equals 15 residues.

The CDR3 sequence: CASSFEPNYGYTF. CDR3 nucleotide sequence: TGCGCCAGCAGTTTTGAGCCAAACTATGGCTACACCTTC. This rearrangement joins TRBV10-1 to TRBJ1-2, with D unclear. The V gene lost 5 bases and the J gene lost 2 bases, with 9 bases spanning the gap. This CDR3 has 13 residues. Looked up from germline, CDR1 is WNHNN and CDR2 is SYGVQD (reference sequence).

The J gene is TRBJ2-5, the V gene TRBV28; D possibly corresponds to TRBD2 (5 bases). Deletions cut 3 bases from V and 3 bases from J, with 8 bases between. The CDR3 is 13 amino acids. Germline CDR1 and CDR2: MDHEN and SYDVKM. DNA for the CDR3: TGTGCCAGCAGTTTCAACGGGGAAGAGACCCAGTACTTC. Encoded protein: CASSFNGEETQYF.

V usage is TRBV5-1 and J usage is TRBJ2-2; 8 bases match TRBD2. The CDR3 covers 16 residues. From germline, CDR1 is SGHRS and CDR2 YFSETQ. Trimming removed 5 bases from V and 0 bases from J; junction bases left unmatched: 6. This CDR3 is CASRMLAGTNTGELFF. As DNA, the CDR3 is TGCGCCAGCAGGATGTTAGCGGGAACGAACACCGGGGAGCTGTTTTTT. The full variable domain, its missing parts supplied by reference TRBV5-1 and TRBJ2-2, is KAGVTQTPRYLIKTRGQQVTLSCSPISGHRSVSWYQQTPGQGLQFLFEYFSETQRNKGNFPGRFSGRQFSNSRSEMNVSTLELGDSALYLCASRMLAGTNTGELFFGEGSRLTVL.

This sequence joins TRBV5-6 and TRBJ1-2; D possibly corresponds to TRBD1 (6 bases). Deletions cut 4 bases from V and 3 bases from J, with 22 bases between. Germline-derived CDR1 and CDR2 are SGHDT and YYEEEE. CDR3 size: 17 residues. As DNA, the CDR3 is TGTGCCAGCAGCCCCACGGGGGCGGGGGGCCAGGACTATGGCTACACCTTC. Residues: CASSPTGAGGQDYGYTF.

The V call is TRBV30, the J call TRBJ1-5, with D perhaps TRBD1 (5 bases). The V gene lost 0 bases and the J gene lost 0 bases, with 6 bases spanning the gap. The CDR3 consists of 14 residues. In germline, CDR1 is GTSNPN, CDR2 SVGIG (reference sequence). The DNA for the CDR3 is TGTGCCTGGAGTGTTACAGGTAGCAATCAGCCCCAGCATTTT. Amino acids: CAWSVTGSNQPQHF.

This clone was picked up one time. This chain joins TRBV4-1 and TRBJ2-4; D not resolved. The CDR3 is 17 amino acids. With 0 bases removed from V and 0 bases from J, the gap between germline ends came to 12 bases. Per the germline V gene, CDR1 is MGHRA and CDR2 is YSYEKL. The CDR3 DNA reads as TGCGCCAGCAGCCAAGAGTGGCAGATCCGAGCCAAAAACATTCAGTACTTC. Protein sequence: CASSQEWQIRAKNIQYF.

The chain is built from TRBV7-8 and TRBJ2-7; 10 bases line up with TRBD1. The ends lost 5 bases at V and 7 bases at J; junction bases unmatched: 14. This CDR3 has 16 amino acids. Germline V gene lookup returns CDR1 SGHVS and CDR2 FQNEAQ. Here the CDR3 reads CASSPVAGTGVGEQYF. The DNA of the CDR3 is TGTGCCAGCAGCCCAGTTGCCGGGACAGGGGTAGGAGAGCAGTACTTC.

The rearrangement joins TRBV28 to TRBJ2-7, with 9 bases matching TRBD2. Germline V gene sequence: CDR1 MDHEN, CDR2 SYDVKM. This CDR3 has 17 amino acids. V was pared by 8 bases and J by 4 bases, with 18 bases of the junction left unmatched. The CDR3 nucleotides are TGTGCCAGCCATCCAGCGGGAGGTGCATTTCTCCATTACGAGCAGTACTTC. As protein: CASHPAGGAFLHYEQYF.

The gene calls are TRBV2 and TRBJ2-1; TRBD2 matches at 15 bases. Germline assignment: CDR1 SNHLY and CDR2 FYNNEI. J lost 6 bases, V lost 7 bases, and 7 bases had no gene match. CDR3 size: 16 residues. CDR3 in DNA: TGTGCCAGCAACTATGGACTAGCGGGGGGGCCCAATGAGCAGTTCTTC. This encodes CASNYGLAGGPNEQFF.

V and J are TRBV19 and TRBJ2-7, with a weak D call TRBD2 (5 bases). The CDR3 runs 14 residues. Germline V gene sequence: CDR1 LNHDA, CDR2 SQIVND (reference sequence). Trimming left V 7 bases short and J 0 bases short, with 13 bases between. The CDR3 nucleotides are TGTGCCAGTAACTCCAGAGGGAACTCCTACGAGCAGTACTTC. As protein: CASNSRGNSYEQYF.

The rearrangement links TRBV29-1 to TRBJ2-7, with 10 bases fitting TRBD2. There are 14 residues in the CDR3. V shed 7 bases and J 5 bases; nucleotides not matched to a gene: 11. Germline V gene sequence: CDR1 SQVTM, CDR2 ANQGSEA. DNA for the CDR3: TGCAGCGCGGCCGGGCTAGCGGGAGTTCACGAGCAGTACTTC. Protein product: CSAAGLAGVHEQYF.

The V call is TRBV5-5, the J call TRBJ1-4; D gene ambiguous. The germline V and J ends were trimmed by 4 bases and 4 bases, with 11 bases remaining between them. The CDR3 has 14 residues. From germline, CDR1 is SGHKS and CDR2 YYEKEE (reference sequence). The CDR3 DNA follows: TGTGCCAGCAGCGTCGGACTCCGTAATGAAAAACTGTTTTTT. Protein product: CASSVGLRNEKLFF.

This chain connects TRBV18 to TRBJ1-2; D uncertain. The CDR3 has 14 residues. V was shortened by 3 bases and J by 6 bases, with 14 bases between the two germline ends. Germline CDR1 and CDR2: KGHSH and LQKENI. CDR3 region: CASSPTIGRDGYTF. CDR3 DNA sequence: TGTGCCAGCTCACCGACTATAGGGCGTGATGGCTACACCTTC. The whole variable domain, remainder taken from reference TRBV18 and TRBJ1-2, is NAGVMQNPRHLVRRRGQEARLRCSPMKGHSHVYWYRQLPEEGLKFMVYLQKENIIDESGMPKERFSAEFPKEGPSILRIQQVVRGDSAAYFCASSPTIGRDGYTFGSGTRLTVV.

The chain couples TRBV6-1 to TRBJ2-5; 11 positions match TRBD2. Germline CDR1 is MNHNS and CDR2 is SASEGT. The CDR3 is 15 residues long. J lost 5 bases, V lost 3 bases, and 5 bases had no gene match. The CDR3 is CASSERLAGPETQYF. As DNA, the CDR3 is TGTGCCAGCAGTGAGAGACTAGCGGGACCCGAGACCCAGTACTTC.